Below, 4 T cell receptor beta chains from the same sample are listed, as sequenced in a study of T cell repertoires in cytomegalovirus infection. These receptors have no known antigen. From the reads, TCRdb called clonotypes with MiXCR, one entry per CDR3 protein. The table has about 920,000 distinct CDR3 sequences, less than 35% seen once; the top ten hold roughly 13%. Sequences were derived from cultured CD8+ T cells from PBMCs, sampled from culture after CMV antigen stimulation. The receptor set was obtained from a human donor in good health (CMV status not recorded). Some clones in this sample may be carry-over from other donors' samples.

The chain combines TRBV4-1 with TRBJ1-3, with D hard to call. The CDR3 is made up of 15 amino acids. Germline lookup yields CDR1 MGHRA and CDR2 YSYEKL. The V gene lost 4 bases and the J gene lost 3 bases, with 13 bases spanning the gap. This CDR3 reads CASSRGEYSGNTIYF. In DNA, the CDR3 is TGCGCCAGCAGCCGCGGGGAATACAGTGGAAACACCATATATTTT.

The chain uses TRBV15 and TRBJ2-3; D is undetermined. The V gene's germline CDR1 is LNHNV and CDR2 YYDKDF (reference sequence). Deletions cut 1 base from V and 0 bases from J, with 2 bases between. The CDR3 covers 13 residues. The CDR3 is CATSRASTDTQYF. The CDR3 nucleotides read TGTGCCACCAGCAGAGCCAGCACAGATACGCAGTATTTT.

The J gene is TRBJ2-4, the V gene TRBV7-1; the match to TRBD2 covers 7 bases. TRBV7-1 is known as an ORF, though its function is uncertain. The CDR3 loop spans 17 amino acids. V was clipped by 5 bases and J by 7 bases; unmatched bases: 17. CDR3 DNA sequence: TGTGCCAGCAGCGATCGGGAGGCAGGGCTAGCTATGAACATTCAGTACTTC. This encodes CASSDREAGLAMNIQYF.

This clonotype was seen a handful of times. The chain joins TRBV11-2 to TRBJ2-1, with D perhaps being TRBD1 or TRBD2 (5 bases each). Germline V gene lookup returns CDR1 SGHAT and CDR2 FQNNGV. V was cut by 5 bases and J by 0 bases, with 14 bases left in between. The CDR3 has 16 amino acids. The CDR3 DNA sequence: TGTGCCAGCAGCCCCCGGGACGGACACTCCTACAATGAGCAGTTCTTC. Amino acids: CASSPRDGHSYNEQFF.